A single sample is the source of the 28 T cell receptor beta chains below, sequenced in a study of OX40 agonist ivuxolimab in advanced cancers. The library was generated by the immunoSEQ multiplex PCR assay. TCRdb re-hosts the immuneACCESS table, in-frame sequences only. Its copies lack some clones; in the studies checked, an unresolved V gene accounts for under half of them, and the cause for the rest is not known. This sample comprises roughly 40,000 clones, more than 70% of them detected only once. The ten largest clones take up around a fifth of the sample. This sample comprised CD4+ or CD8+ T cells sorted from blood, obtained in a trial of the OX40 agonist ivuxolimab. Receptors were obtained from an adult with an advanced solid tumor such as melanoma, head and neck, liver or kidney cancer.

The chain is built from TRBV4-3 and TRBJ2-3; 9 bases are shared with TRBD2. The ends lost 4 bases at V and 2 bases at J; junction bases unmatched: 13. The CDR3 totals 18 residues. Germline-derived CDR1 and CDR2 are LGHNA and YSLEER. The CDR3 DNA is TGCGCCAGCAGCCCGGGAGGGCCAGCGGGGGGCCACACAGATACGCAGTATTTT. This translates into CASSPGGPAGGHTDTQYF.

The V and J genes are TRBV4-2 and TRBJ2-2; D not certain. Per germline, CDR1 LGHNA and CDR2 YNFKEQ. The CDR3 length is 14 residues. V shed 2 bases and J shed 4 bases, with 8 bases lying between them. The CDR3 protein is CASSQPRATGELFF. For the CDR3, the DNA is TGTGCCAGCAGCCAACCACGGGCCACCGGGGAGCTGTTTTTT.

This chain links TRBV7-6 with TRBJ2-1; 9 bases are a match to TRBD2. The CDR3 has 16 amino acids. Germline lookup yields CDR1 SGHVS and CDR2 FNYEAQ. J lost 3 bases, V lost 5 bases, and 8 bases had no gene match. CDR3 sequence reads: CASSPLLAGFYNEQFF. In nucleotides, the CDR3 is TGTGCCAGCAGCCCTTTACTAGCGGGCTTCTACAATGAGCAGTTCTTC.

The chain combines TRBV9 with TRBJ1-1; D might be TRBD1 (6 bases). This CDR3 region has 14 residues. Trimming took 4 bases from V and 1 from J, leaving 11 bases between them. Germline CDR1 SGDLS, CDR2 YYNGEE. In nucleotides, the CDR3 is TGTGCCAGCAGCCAGGGGTTATCGAACACTGAAGCTTTCTTT. Protein sequence: CASSQGLSNTEAFF.

In this sample, this clone turned up a few times. The chain combines TRBV28 with TRBJ1-5; tentative D call: TRBD1 (6 bases). Germline CDR1 and CDR2: MDHEN and SYDVKM. V gave up 6 bases and J gave up 6 bases, with 12 bases separating them. The CDR3 is made up of 13 amino acids. The CDR3 DNA sequence: TGTGCCAGCAGGCAAACAGGGTTTCAGCCCCAGCATTTT. Protein: CASRQTGFQPQHF.

The chain links TRBV30 to TRBJ2-1; D perhaps matches TRBD2 (5 bases). Looked up from germline, CDR1 is GTSNPN and CDR2 is SVGIG (reference sequence). Trimming took 4 bases from V and 8 from J, leaving 21 bases between them. The CDR3 is made up of 15 amino acids. The chain's CDR3 is CAWTRLTVGRDEQFF. CDR3 nucleotide sequence: TGTGCCTGGACCCGGTTAACAGTCGGGCGGGATGAGCAGTTCTTC.

The chain links TRBV10-3 to TRBJ2-5, with a possible D match to TRBD2 (5 bases). Trimming took off 3 bases at V and 1 base at J, with 15 bases between the two ends. The CDR3 length is 16 residues. Germline assignment: CDR1 ENHRY and CDR2 SYGVKD. The CDR3 spells CAISDSQRELQETQYF. In nucleotides, the CDR3 is TGTGCCATCAGTGACTCTCAACGGGAACTCCAAGAGACCCAGTACTTC.

CDR3 sequence: CASSQSHLATSGGTDTQYF. The CDR3 DNA reads as TGCGCCAGCAGCCAATCTCACCTGGCAACTAGCGGGGGTACAGATACGCAGTATTTT. The J gene is TRBJ2-3, the V gene TRBV4-3; TRBD2 matches at 11 bases. This CDR3 region has 19 residues. The ends lost 2 bases at V and 3 bases at J; junction bases unmatched: 13. The germline V gene encodes CDR1 LGHNA and CDR2 YSLEER.

There are a few counts of this clone. This rearrangement joins TRBV9 to TRBJ2-3, with D possibly matching TRBD2 (6 bases). Germline CDR1 and CDR2: SGDLS and YYNGEE. V lost 2 bases to trimming and J lost 2 bases, with 12 bases between them. The CDR3 runs to 15 residues. CDR3 in DNA: TGTGCCAGCAGCGTCCCTAGCGACCCCACAGATACGCAGTATTTT. As protein: CASSVPSDPTDTQYF.

The chain combines TRBV27 with TRBJ2-2, with D perhaps matching TRBD2 (7 bases). V was trimmed by 8 bases and J by 1 base, leaving 23 bases between them. The CDR3 is made up of 18 amino acids. Germline V gene sequence: CDR1 MNHEY, CDR2 SMNVEV (reference sequence). The DNA of the CDR3 is TGTGCCAGCCAGAAAATTTACGGGGGGCAGGGGAACACCGGGGAGCTGTTTTTT. Protein sequence: CASQKIYGGQGNTGELFF.

The chain links TRBV11-2 to TRBJ2-3, with 11 bases matching TRBD1. The CDR3 runs 17 residues. V lost 1 base and J lost 4; bases outside the gene matches: 7. Germline V gene sequence: CDR1 SGHAT, CDR2 FQNNGV. The chain's CDR3 is CASSLGGTGGFSDTQYF. The CDR3 bases are TGTGCCAGCAGCTTAGGAGGGACAGGGGGTTTCTCAGATACGCAGTATTTT.

The chain joins TRBV7-6 to TRBJ1-2; tentatively, D is TRBD1 (6 bases). V lost 8 bases to trimming and J lost 7 bases, with 20 bases between them. Germline CDR1 and CDR2: SGHVS and FNYEAQ. The CDR3 length is 14 residues. The DNA for the CDR3 is TGTGCCAGCGGGCCGGGACACTGGACGGGTGGCTACACCTTC. Its translation is CASGPGHWTGGYTF.

This clone was seen a few times. The V call is TRBV10-3, the J call TRBJ1-5, with D hard to call. The CDR3 is 12 residues long. Germline CDR1 and CDR2: ENHRY and SYGVKD. Trimming took off 3 bases at V and 6 bases at J, with 6 bases between the two ends. Here the CDR3 DNA reads TGTGCCATCAGTGAAGGAGGTCAGCCCCAGCATTTT. Translation gives CAISEGGQPQHF.

The sample holds one count of this clone. J is TRBJ2-4 and V is TRBV4-3, with D perhaps given as TRBD1 or TRBD2 (5 bases each). V was trimmed by 0 bases and J by 7 bases, leaving 16 bases between them. The CDR3 length is 16 residues. CDR1 LGHNA and CDR2 YSLEER come from the germline V gene. The CDR3 sequence is CASSQDASGRGNIQYF. The CDR3 nucleotides are TGCGCCAGCAGCCAAGATGCATCGGGACGGGGTAACATTCAGTACTTC.

The genes are TRBV7-6 and TRBJ1-2; 7 bases fit TRBD1. Germline assignment: CDR1 SGHVS and CDR2 FNYEAQ. Trimming at V came to 5 bases and at J to 4 bases, leaving 13 bases not matched to a gene. The CDR3 length is 16 residues. In DNA form, the CDR3 reads TGTGCCAGCAGCCTACGACAGGGCCAAGCATTCTATGGCTACACCTTC. It encodes CASSLRQGQAFYGYTF.

A single count supports this clone. The chain uses TRBV7-7 and TRBJ1-4; D gene ambiguous. The germline V gene encodes CDR1 SSHAT and CDR2 FNYEAQ (reference sequence). The V gene lost 5 bases and the J gene lost 7 bases, with 14 bases spanning the gap. CDR3 length: 14 residues. CDR3 DNA sequence: TGTGCCAGCAGCCCCGTAGGGCAGAGTGAAAAACTGTTTTTT. Its translation: CASSPVGQSEKLFF.

Only a few counts were recorded for this clone. This chain connects TRBV5-6 to TRBJ2-5; 7 bases are shared with TRBD2. The CDR3 contains 15 residues. The junction had 8 bases not matched to a gene; V was cut back by 4 bases and J by 2 bases. Germline CDR1 SGHDT, CDR2 YYEEEE. CDR3 DNA sequence: TGTGCCAGCAGCCACGAGGGAGCGGGACAAGAGACCCAGTACTTC. This translates into CASSHEGAGQETQYF.

J is TRBJ2-7 and V is TRBV7-2; D gene uncertain. Germline CDR1 SGHTA, CDR2 FQGNSA. The ends were cut back, 5 bases at V and 2 bases at J, with 4 bases in the middle. The CDR3 has 11 amino acids. CDR3 loop: CASSEAYEQYF. CDR3 sequence (DNA): TGTGCCAGCAGCGAGGCCTACGAGCAGTACTTC.

The DNA for the CDR3 is TGTGCCAGCAGCCTAGGGCCCGCTTTCTTT. This codes for CASSLGPAFF. The V gene is TRBV2, the J gene TRBJ1-1, with no clear D. V lost 6 bases, J lost 11 bases, and 10 bases lay in between. Germline CDR1 SNHLY, CDR2 FYNNEI. The length of the CDR3 is 10 residues.

The chain employs TRBV6-5 and TRBJ2-5; TRBD2 might be the D (7 bases). This CDR3 has 15 residues. Trimming cost V 1 base and J 4 bases, with 13 bases left between them. Per germline, CDR1 MNHEY and CDR2 SVGAGI. The DNA for the CDR3 is TGTGCCAGCAGTTACTTCGGGGGGCCCCCAGAGACCCAGTACTTC. Translated: CASSYFGGPPETQYF.

The J gene is TRBJ2-4, the V gene TRBV5-8; D is unresolved. The germline gives CDR1 SGHTS, CDR2 YDEGEE. This CDR3 contains 15 residues. V shed 4 bases and J shed 0 bases, with 11 bases lying between them. CDR3 nucleotide sequence: TGTGCCAGCAGCCCCTTGACGGTAGCCAAAAACATTCAGTACTTC. Translating it yields CASSPLTVAKNIQYF.

The chain has TRBV21-1 and TRBJ1-6. TRBV21-1 is recorded as a pseudogene. The CDR3 totals 19 residues. CDR3 amino acids: CASSKNLTRAGVDNSPLHF. CDR3 in DNA: TGTGCCAGCAGCAAAAATTTGACGCGAGCGGGTGTAGATAATTCACCCCTCCACTTT.

The CDR3 DNA sequence: TGTGCCAGCAGCTTTTATGGATTGAACACTGAAGCTTTCTTT. It specifies CASSFYGLNTEAFF. The chain joins TRBV5-5 to TRBJ1-1; D unclear. CDR3 length: 14 amino acids. CDR1 is SGHKS and CDR2 is YYEKEE in the germline V gene (reference sequence). Trimming shortened V by 2 bases and J by 0 bases, and 8 bases separated the two germline ends.

The V gene is TRBV5-6, the J gene TRBJ1-1; weak D call: TRBD1 (5 bases). CDR3 length equals 15 residues. Germline CDR1 reads SGHDT; CDR2 reads YYEEEE. V lost 4 bases to trimming and J lost 1 base, with 14 bases between them. The CDR3 is CASSLTGTENTEAFF. The CDR3 nucleotides are TGTGCCAGCAGCCTTACCGGGACCGAGAACACTGAAGCTTTCTTT.

The V and J genes are TRBV7-8 and TRBJ2-7, with 10 positions matching TRBD1. V lost 4 bases, J lost 6 bases, and 6 bases stayed unmatched. The germline CDR1 and CDR2 sequences are SGHVS and FQNEAQ. CDR3 length equals 14 residues. DNA for the CDR3: TGTGCCAGCAGCTCCCGGGACAGGGGAAGCGAGCAGTACGTC. Its protein is CASSSRDRGSEQYV.

The rearrangement links TRBV7-9 to TRBJ1-1; 11 bases line up with TRBD1. The CDR3 extends over 16 amino acids. The ends lost 3 bases at V and 3 bases at J; junction bases unmatched: 6. Germline V gene data show CDR1 as SEHNR and CDR2 as FQNEAQ (reference sequence). The CDR3 DNA follows: TGTGCCAGCAGCTTGGGTGGACAGGGGGCCCACACTGAAGCTTTCTTT. This encodes CASSLGGQGAHTEAFF.

The V gene is TRBV6-1, the J gene TRBJ1-5; D remains unclear. The V and J ends lost 1 base and 2 bases respectively, with 6 bases between them. In germline, CDR1 is MNHNS, CDR2 SASEGT. This CDR3 is 14 amino acids long. CDR3 coding DNA: TGTGCCAGCAGTGAAGGGGGAGGCAATCAGCCCCAGCATTTT. Translating gives CASSEGGGNQPQHF.

A few counts support this clone. The chain links TRBV7-6 to TRBJ1-3; D call uncertain. Germline CDR1 is SGHVS and CDR2 is FNYEAQ. The CDR3 runs 16 residues. V was shortened by 3 bases and J by 0 bases, with 12 bases between the two germline ends. CDR3 sequence: CASSLGERSSGNTIYF. CDR3 DNA sequence: TGTGCCAGCAGCTTGGGCGAGAGAAGCTCTGGAAACACCATATATTTT.